This entry concerns a single T cell receptor (beta chain). This specimen comes from a study of T cell changes during pregnancy in multiple sclerosis. The germline gives CDR1 SSHAT, CDR2 FNYEAQ (reference sequence). V lost 4 bases and J lost 8; bases outside the gene matches: 7. This CDR3 is 14 amino acids long. Sequencing was performed with immunoSEQ multiplex PCR; in TCRdb, only in-frame clones are kept and a portion is missing. In the table there are 30,000 to 45,000 clones, approximately 93% of which are singletons. The origin of this receptor is a female donor with multiple sclerosis, enrolled in a pregnancy study. The chain carries TRBV7-7 and TRBJ2-1; 8 bases agree with TRBD2. Sequencing used CD4+ T cells from peripheral blood mononuclear cells, obtained in the first trimester of pregnancy. The CDR3 DNA sequence: TGTGCCAGCAGCTCAAGCGGGGGCCGCGATGAGCAGTTCTTC. Its translation is CASSSSGGRDEQFF.